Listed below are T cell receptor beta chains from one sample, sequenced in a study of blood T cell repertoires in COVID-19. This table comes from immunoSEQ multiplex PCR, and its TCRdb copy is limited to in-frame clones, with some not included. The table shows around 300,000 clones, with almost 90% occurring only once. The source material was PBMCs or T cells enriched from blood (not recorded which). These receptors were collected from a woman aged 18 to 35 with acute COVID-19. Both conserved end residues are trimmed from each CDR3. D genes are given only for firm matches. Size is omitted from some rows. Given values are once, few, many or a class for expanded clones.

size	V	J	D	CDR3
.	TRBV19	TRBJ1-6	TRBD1	ASSTGQGGNSPLH
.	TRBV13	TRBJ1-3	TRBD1	ASSLGRQGTNTIY
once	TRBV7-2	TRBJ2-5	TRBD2	ASSFPGTSGRSLQETQY
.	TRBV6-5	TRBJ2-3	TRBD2	ASGGRAPDTQY
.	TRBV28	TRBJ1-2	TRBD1	ASSFPGQGYGYT
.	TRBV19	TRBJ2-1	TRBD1	ASTTGRDRTNNEQF
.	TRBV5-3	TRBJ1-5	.	ARREGGPPDQPQH
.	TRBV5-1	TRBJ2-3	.	ASSGESTDTQY
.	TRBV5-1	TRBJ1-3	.	ASSLESVLGAGNTIY
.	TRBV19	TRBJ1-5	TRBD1	ASSRGQGMTQH
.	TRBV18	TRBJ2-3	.	ASSPPSSTDTQY
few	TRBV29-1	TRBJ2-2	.	SVSGPGELF
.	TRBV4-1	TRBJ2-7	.	ASSLGHGGSLTYEQY
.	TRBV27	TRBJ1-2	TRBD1	ASSPWDRVDGYT
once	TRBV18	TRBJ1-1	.	ASSPPRRTEAF
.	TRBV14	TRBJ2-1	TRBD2	ASSHKTSGVYNEQF
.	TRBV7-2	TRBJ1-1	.	ASSLVAGMNTEAF
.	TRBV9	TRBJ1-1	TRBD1	ASSVGDRGLSTEAF
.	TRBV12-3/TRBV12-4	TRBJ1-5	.	ASSLRTDQPQH
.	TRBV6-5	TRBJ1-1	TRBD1	ASSRTGVYDVEAF
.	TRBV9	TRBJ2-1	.	ASSAFRGGNEQF
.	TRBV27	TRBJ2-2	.	ASSLLALNTGELF
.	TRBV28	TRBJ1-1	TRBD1	ASSGGQGGQAF
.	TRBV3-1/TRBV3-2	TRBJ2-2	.	ASSQGWRAAGELF
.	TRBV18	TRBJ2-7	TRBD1	ASSPYRDRGLYEQY
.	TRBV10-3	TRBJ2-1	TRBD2	AISEGVAGGINEQF
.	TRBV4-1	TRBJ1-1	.	ASSQDPGSPEAF
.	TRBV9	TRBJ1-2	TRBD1	ASSPRQGLGYGYT
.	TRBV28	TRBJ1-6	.	ASSLVASPLH
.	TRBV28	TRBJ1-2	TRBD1	ASRPSGQGDGYT
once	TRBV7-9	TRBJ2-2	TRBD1	ASSLAVGTGTIGELF
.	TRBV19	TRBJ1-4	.	ASSRTASNEKLF
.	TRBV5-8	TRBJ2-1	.	ASSLEFGSGPYNEQF
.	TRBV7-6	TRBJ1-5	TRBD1	ASSPRTGEGNQPQH
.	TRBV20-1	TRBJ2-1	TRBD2	SASRTARGNNEQF
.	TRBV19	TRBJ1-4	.	ASTKPGEGEKLF
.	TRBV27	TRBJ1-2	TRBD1	ASTPARAGGTYGYT
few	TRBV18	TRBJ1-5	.	ASSPQEESGQPQH
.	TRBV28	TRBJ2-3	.	ASGRLVKGDTQY
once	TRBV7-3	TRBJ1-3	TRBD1	ASSELQGNTIY
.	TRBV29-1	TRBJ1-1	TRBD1	SVDLQGATEAF
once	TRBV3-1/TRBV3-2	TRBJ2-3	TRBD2	ASSQDLRLAESTDTQY
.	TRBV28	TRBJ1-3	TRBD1	ASSNRGSSGNTIY
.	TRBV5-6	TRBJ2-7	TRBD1	ASSLGQEASYEQY
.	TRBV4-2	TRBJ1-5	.	ASSEGHYNQPQH
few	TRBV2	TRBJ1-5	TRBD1	ASSPQTGSNQPQH
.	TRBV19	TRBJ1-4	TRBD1	ASRNRGTNEKLF
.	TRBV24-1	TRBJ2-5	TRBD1	ATSDSTGGFVETQY
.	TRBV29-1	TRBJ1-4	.	SVGGGNYNEKLF
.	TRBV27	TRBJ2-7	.	ASSLDSGFTYEQY
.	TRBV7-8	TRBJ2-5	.	ASSLPLEEGLETQY
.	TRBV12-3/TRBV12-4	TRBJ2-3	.	ASSILATDTQY
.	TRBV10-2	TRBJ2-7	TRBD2	ASSESGLAGGPGYEQY
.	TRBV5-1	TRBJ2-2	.	ASSLGQGNTGELF